This is a list of T cell receptor beta chains from one sample in a study of blood T cell repertoires in COVID-19. Data came from immunoSEQ multiplex PCR; TCRdb stores just in-frame clones and leaves some out. The sample has about 160,000 clones; approximately 81% are singletons. Input material: peripheral blood. The receptors originated from a human donor with acute or convalescent COVID-19. The donor label of this sample is uncertain. Both conserved end residues are part of each CDR3. The D gene is left open where the match is weak. The size of a clone is reported for some rows only, either as once, few or many, or as a class for expanded clones.

v_call: TRBV4-2
cdr3_length: 13
j_call: TRBJ2-2
d_call: .
clone_size: once
cdr3_nt: TGTGCCAGCAGCCAAGCTAGCACCCGGGAGCTGTTTTTT
cdr3_aa: CASSQASTRELFF

v_call: TRBV3-1/TRBV3-2
cdr3_length: 13
j_call: TRBJ2-5
d_call: .
clone_size: .
cdr3_nt: TGTGCCAGCAGCCACCTCGACCAAGAGACCCAGTACTTC
cdr3_aa: CASSHLDQETQYF

v_call: TRBV3-1/TRBV3-2
cdr3_length: 19
j_call: TRBJ1-6
d_call: TRBD1
clone_size: few
cdr3_nt: TGTGCCAGCAGCCAAGATCAGGGACAGGGAGGTTCCTATAATTCACCCCTCCACTTT
cdr3_aa: CASSQDQGQGGSYNSPLHF

v_call: TRBV2
cdr3_length: 13
j_call: TRBJ1-2
d_call: TRBD1
clone_size: .
cdr3_nt: TGTGCCAGCAGTGACAGGGGGCGTCTTGGCTACACCTTC
cdr3_aa: CASSDRGRLGYTF

v_call: TRBV30
cdr3_length: 16
j_call: TRBJ1-1
d_call: TRBD1
clone_size: .
cdr3_nt: TGTGCCTGGAGTGGTCCCACAGGGGCGGGGGGTACTGAAGCTTTCTTT
cdr3_aa: CAWSGPTGAGGTEAFF

v_call: TRBV3-1/TRBV3-2
cdr3_length: 16
j_call: TRBJ2-7
d_call: TRBD2
clone_size: .
cdr3_nt: TGTGCCAGCAGCCAAGGGGCTAGCGGGGGACCCTACGAGCAGTACTTC
cdr3_aa: CASSQGASGGPYEQYF

v_call: TRBV12-5
cdr3_length: 15
j_call: TRBJ2-2
d_call: .
clone_size: .
cdr3_nt: TGTGCTAGTCAGGCAGCGGGCTACGACACCGGGGAGCTGTTTTTT
cdr3_aa: CASQAAGYDTGELFF

v_call: TRBV6-5
cdr3_length: 14
j_call: TRBJ1-4
d_call: TRBD1
clone_size: .
cdr3_nt: TGTGCCAGCAGCTGGGACAGCTCTAATGAAAAACTGTTTTTT
cdr3_aa: CASSWDSSNEKLFF

v_call: TRBV6-5
cdr3_length: 14
j_call: TRBJ1-3
d_call: TRBD1
clone_size: .
cdr3_nt: TGTGCCAGCAGGACCCTGACAGGGCGAGACACCATATATTTT
cdr3_aa: CASRTLTGRDTIYF

v_call: TRBV27
cdr3_length: 15
j_call: TRBJ1-1
d_call: TRBD1
clone_size: .
cdr3_nt: TGTGCCAGCTCCTACCTGGACAGGGTGAACACTGAAGCTTTCTTT
cdr3_aa: CASSYLDRVNTEAFF

v_call: TRBV10-1
cdr3_length: 14
j_call: TRBJ2-2
d_call: TRBD1
clone_size: .
cdr3_nt: TGCGCCAGCAGGGGACAGGGGGTCACCGGGGAGCTGTTTTTT
cdr3_aa: CASRGQGVTGELFF

v_call: TRBV7-9
cdr3_length: 16
j_call: TRBJ2-3
d_call: TRBD2
clone_size: .
cdr3_nt: TGTGCCAGCAGCCGACGGACTAGCGGGGGGACAGATACGCAGTATTTT
cdr3_aa: CASSRRTSGGTDTQYF

v_call: TRBV27
cdr3_length: 15
j_call: TRBJ1-1
d_call: TRBD1
clone_size: few
cdr3_nt: TGTGCCAGCAGTCCTGGACAGGGGAGGTTTGGTGAAGCTTTCTTT
cdr3_aa: CASSPGQGRFGEAFF

v_call: TRBV2
cdr3_length: 14
j_call: TRBJ2-1
d_call: TRBD1
clone_size: .
cdr3_nt: TGTGCCAGCAGTATACCGACAGGGTCCAATGAGCAGTTCTTC
cdr3_aa: CASSIPTGSNEQFF

v_call: TRBV4-2
cdr3_length: 15
j_call: TRBJ2-7
d_call: TRBD1
clone_size: .
cdr3_nt: TGTGCCAGCAGCCAAGGCTTTACAGGGGACTACGAGCAGTACTTC
cdr3_aa: CASSQGFTGDYEQYF

v_call: TRBV5-1
cdr3_length: 14
j_call: TRBJ2-5
d_call: .
clone_size: few
cdr3_nt: TGCGCCAGCAGCCTAAGGACACCTGGAAAGACCCAGTACTTC
cdr3_aa: CASSLRTPGKTQYF

v_call: TRBV25-1
cdr3_length: 17
j_call: TRBJ2-5
d_call: TRBD2
clone_size: .
cdr3_nt: TGTGCCAGCAGTGAATTGGGTAGCGGGGGGCCCCGAGAGACCCAGTACTTC
cdr3_aa: CASSELGSGGPRETQYF

v_call: TRBV30
cdr3_length: 14
j_call: TRBJ1-4
d_call: .
clone_size: .
cdr3_nt: TGTGCCCGGAGGGGGAGGGCCTCTAATGAAAAACTGTTTTTT
cdr3_aa: CARRGRASNEKLFF

v_call: TRBV5-1
cdr3_length: 15
j_call: TRBJ1-2
d_call: .
clone_size: .
cdr3_nt: TGCGCCAGCAGCAGAAACAGGGATTCGAACTATGGCTACACCTTC
cdr3_aa: CASSRNRDSNYGYTF

v_call: TRBV10-1
cdr3_length: 16
j_call: TRBJ2-1
d_call: TRBD1
clone_size: few
cdr3_nt: TGCGCCAGCAGTTACCAGAGGGACAGGGGATACAATGAGCAGTTCTTC
cdr3_aa: CASSYQRDRGYNEQFF

v_call: TRBV5-4
cdr3_length: 13
j_call: TRBJ2-5
d_call: .
clone_size: .
cdr3_nt: TGTGCCAGCAGCTTCCCCAGCCAAGAGACCCAGTACTTC
cdr3_aa: CASSFPSQETQYF

v_call: TRBV18
cdr3_length: 15
j_call: TRBJ1-4
d_call: TRBD1
clone_size: .
cdr3_nt: TGTGCCAGCTCACCAAATCCAGGGGGCAATGAAAAACTGTTTTTT
cdr3_aa: CASSPNPGGNEKLFF

v_call: TRBV18
cdr3_length: 15
j_call: TRBJ1-5
d_call: .
clone_size: .
cdr3_nt: TGTGCCAGCTCACCACCCTACCAACAGGGCCAGCCCCAGCATTTT
cdr3_aa: CASSPPYQQGQPQHF

v_call: TRBV10-3
cdr3_length: 15
j_call: TRBJ1-1
d_call: .
clone_size: .
cdr3_nt: TGTGCCAATCGAGCATCCGAGGGTATGAACACTGAAGCTTTCTTT
cdr3_aa: CANRASEGMNTEAFF

v_call: TRBV30
cdr3_length: 13
j_call: TRBJ1-5
d_call: .
clone_size: .
cdr3_nt: TGTGCCTGGTCAGGGCAGGGCAATCAGCCCCAGCATTTT
cdr3_aa: CAWSGQGNQPQHF

v_call: TRBV4-1
cdr3_length: 15
j_call: TRBJ1-4
d_call: .
clone_size: .
cdr3_nt: TGCGCCAGCAGCCAAGGCGAGGGAGCTAATGAAAAACTGTTTTTT
cdr3_aa: CASSQGEGANEKLFF

v_call: TRBV6-2/TRBV6-3
cdr3_length: 17
j_call: TRBJ1-3
d_call: .
clone_size: .
cdr3_nt: TGTGCCAGCAGCTCCTACCTCACAGGACCCTCTGGAAACACCATATATTTT
cdr3_aa: CASSSYLTGPSGNTIYF

v_call: TRBV11-2
cdr3_length: 16
j_call: TRBJ1-2
d_call: TRBD1
clone_size: .
cdr3_nt: TGTGCCAGCAGCTCGGGACAGAGAACTCTCTCGTATGGCTACACCTTC
cdr3_aa: CASSSGQRTLSYGYTF

v_call: TRBV4-2
cdr3_length: 12
j_call: TRBJ2-7
d_call: .
clone_size: .
cdr3_nt: TGTGCCAGCAGCCAGAGGGGAGGCGAGCAGTACTTC
cdr3_aa: CASSQRGGEQYF

v_call: TRBV19
cdr3_length: 14
j_call: TRBJ1-2
d_call: .
clone_size: .
cdr3_nt: TGTGCCAGTAGTAGGGGAGGCTGGAACTATGGCTACACCTTC
cdr3_aa: CASSRGGWNYGYTF

v_call: TRBV5-1
cdr3_length: 16
j_call: TRBJ1-1
d_call: TRBD1
clone_size: .
cdr3_nt: TGCGCCAGCAGACAGACAGGGTTGAATGTGGGCGCTGAAGCTTTCTTT
cdr3_aa: CASRQTGLNVGAEAFF

v_call: TRBV30
cdr3_length: 17
j_call: TRBJ1-2
d_call: .
clone_size: .
cdr3_nt: TGTGCCTGGAGTGTCCGGCGTAAGACAGGCCATAACTATGGCTACACCTTC
cdr3_aa: CAWSVRRKTGHNYGYTF

v_call: TRBV18
cdr3_length: 16
j_call: TRBJ2-5
d_call: .
clone_size: .
cdr3_nt: TGTGCCAGCTCACCTCTGGGGGGGCCCGTTAGTGAGACCCAGTACTTC
cdr3_aa: CASSPLGGPVSETQYF

v_call: TRBV7-9
cdr3_length: 16
j_call: TRBJ1-2
d_call: .
clone_size: .
cdr3_nt: TGTGCCAGCAGCTCCCAGCGGACAGCGAAGGGCTATGGCTACACCTTC
cdr3_aa: CASSSQRTAKGYGYTF

v_call: TRBV12-3/TRBV12-4
cdr3_length: 13
j_call: TRBJ1-2
d_call: .
clone_size: few
cdr3_nt: TGTGCCAGCAGTCAGGGTATAGTAGGGGGCTACACCTTC
cdr3_aa: CASSQGIVGGYTF

v_call: TRBV28
cdr3_length: 14
j_call: TRBJ2-4
d_call: .
clone_size: .
cdr3_nt: TGTGCCAGCAGTTTATCAGGGACCAAAAACATTCAGTACTTC
cdr3_aa: CASSLSGTKNIQYF

v_call: TRBV20-1
cdr3_length: 11
j_call: TRBJ2-7
d_call: .
clone_size: .
cdr3_nt: TGCAGTGCTACGCGCGCCTACGAGCAGTACTTC
cdr3_aa: CSATRAYEQYF

v_call: TRBV4-1
cdr3_length: 14
j_call: TRBJ2-3
d_call: TRBD2
clone_size: .
cdr3_nt: TGCGCCAGCAGCCACGGGACTAACACAGATACGCAGTATTTT
cdr3_aa: CASSHGTNTDTQYF

v_call: TRBV28
cdr3_length: 15
j_call: TRBJ1-5
d_call: .
clone_size: .
cdr3_nt: TGTGCCAGCAGTTTAAGGCAGGGAATCAATCAGCCCCAGCATTTT
cdr3_aa: CASSLRQGINQPQHF

v_call: TRBV5-1
cdr3_length: 14
j_call: TRBJ2-1
d_call: .
clone_size: .
cdr3_nt: TGCGCCAGCAGCTTGGACGGTAACTACAATGAGCAGTTCTTC
cdr3_aa: CASSLDGNYNEQFF

v_call: TRBV5-8
cdr3_length: 14
j_call: TRBJ1-2
d_call: TRBD1
clone_size: .
cdr3_nt: TGTGCCAGCAGTTCGGGACAGGGGAACTATGGCTACACCTTC
cdr3_aa: CASSSGQGNYGYTF